This passage covers 19 T cell receptor beta chains from one sample sequenced in a study of blood T cell repertoires in COVID-19. Some clones are missing from TCRdb's copy, which holds only in-frame ones; the method was immunoSEQ multiplex PCR. The sample has about 25,000 clones, around 90% seen once. Sequenced material: peripheral blood. These receptors all stem from a man in his 70s with active COVID-19.

V and J are TRBV27 and TRBJ1-2; possible D gene TRBD1, 6 bases. V was trimmed by 5 bases and J by 1 base, leaving 11 bases between them. Germline CDR1 and CDR2: MNHEY and SMNVEV (reference sequence). The CDR3 is made up of 14 amino acids. In DNA, the CDR3 is TGTGCCAGCAGTAACGGACAGAATAACTATGGCTACACCTTC. This sequence encodes CASSNGQNNYGYTF.

The chain uses TRBV5-1 and TRBJ1-3, with TRBD1 identical over 8 bases. Per germline, CDR1 SGHRS and CDR2 YFSETQ. The CDR3 is 17 residues long. V gave up 1 base and J gave up 2 bases; unmatched junction bases: 8. The chain's CDR3 is CASSLTSGQGPGNTIYF. CDR3 DNA sequence: TGCGCCAGCAGCTTGACCTCCGGACAGGGACCTGGAAACACCATATATTTT.

This sequence joins TRBV19 and TRBJ1-4; 7 bases align to TRBD1. Germline trimming cut 3 bases from V and 8 bases from J; bases unmatched to any gene: 15. The CDR3 is 17 amino acids. CDR1 is LNHDA and CDR2 is SQIVND in the germline V gene (reference sequence). The CDR3 reads CASSIGTLRGSWEKLFF. CDR3 in DNA: TGTGCCAGTAGTATCGGAACCCTCAGGGGGTCATGGGAAAAACTGTTTTTT.

The chain combines TRBV6-5 with TRBJ2-2, with TRBD2 as a possible D gene (5 bases). Germline V CDR1 and CDR2: MNHEY, SVGAGI. V shed 7 bases and J shed 6 bases, with 15 bases lying between them. The CDR3 runs to 14 residues. CDR3 protein: CASTPGFLAGELFF. The CDR3 DNA reads TGTGCCAGCACCCCGGGGTTTTTGGCCGGGGAGCTGTTTTTT.

The V and J genes are TRBV29-1 and TRBJ1-5; 11 bases match TRBD1. This CDR3 is 14 amino acids long. Germline trimming cut 4 bases from V and 11 bases from J; bases unmatched to any gene: 10. Germline assignment: CDR1 SQVTM and CDR2 ANQGSEA. CDR3 region: CSVAELGQGETQHF. The DNA of the CDR3 is TGCAGCGTTGCGGAACTGGGACAGGGGGAAACCCAGCATTTT.

This chain links TRBV7-9 with TRBJ2-7; no clear D. CDR3 length: 16 amino acids. The V and J ends lost 5 bases and 2 bases respectively, with 19 bases between them. CDR1 is SEHNR and CDR2 is FQNEAQ in the germline V gene (reference sequence). The chain's CDR3 is CASSPPLTRFPYEQYF. The CDR3 coding sequence is TGTGCCAGCAGCCCACCACTTACCCGTTTTCCCTACGAGCAGTACTTC.

The chain recombines TRBV28 with TRBJ2-1; TRBD2 might be the D (7 bases). The V end was cut by 0 bases, the J end by 4 bases, with 13 bases between. The CDR3 sequence is 16 residues long. Germline loops: CDR1 MDHEN, CDR2 SYDVKM. The CDR3, as DNA: TGTGCCAGCAGTTTATGGGGGGGGGCCAAATACAATGAGCAGTTCTTC. It codes for CASSLWGGAKYNEQFF.

The chain recombines TRBV7-3 with TRBJ2-3; 8 nucleotides agree with TRBD1. With 0 bases clipped from V and 0 bases from J, the junction kept 5 bases outside the gene matches. This CDR3 is 17 amino acids long. The germline V gene encodes CDR1 SGHTA and CDR2 FQGTGA. DNA of the CDR3: TGTGCCAGCAGCTTAACCAGTCAGGGGGCTAGCACAGATACGCAGTATTTT. It encodes CASSLTSQGASTDTQYF.

The gene calls are TRBV5-8 and TRBJ2-7, with TRBD1 as a possible D gene (6 bases). Trimming took off 2 bases at V and 6 bases at J, with 18 bases between the two ends. This CDR3 region has 15 residues. CDR1 is SGHTS, CDR2 YDEGEE, per germline. In DNA form, the CDR3 reads TGTGCCAGCAGCTTAACAGGGATTCTCGAGGCCGAGCAGTACTTC. This encodes CASSLTGILEAEQYF.

The chain recombines TRBV7-9 with TRBJ1-2; D is possibly TRBD1 (6 bases). CDR3 length: 13 residues. Per germline, CDR1 SEHNR and CDR2 FQNEAQ (reference sequence). Between the trimmed V and J ends, which lost 7 bases and 8 bases, there was a span of 17 bases. Written as DNA, the CDR3 is TGTGCCAGCACCTCACAGGGCGCGTGGGGCTACACCTTC. It specifies CASTSQGAWGYTF.

This clone appeared once. The chain combines TRBV27 with TRBJ1-5, with D tentatively TRBD1 (5 bases). The V gene's germline CDR1 is MNHEY and CDR2 SMNVEV (reference sequence). The V gene lost 7 bases and the J gene lost 5 bases, with 15 bases spanning the gap. The CDR3 length is 14 residues. In DNA form, the CDR3 reads TGTGCCAGCAAACGGGTGGGGCTCGATCAGCCCCAGCATTTT. This gives the protein CASKRVGLDQPQHF.

The chain recombines TRBV5-6 with TRBJ2-7; tentatively, D is TRBD1 (5 bases). In germline, CDR1 is SGHDT, CDR2 YYEEEE. V lost 2 bases and J lost 2, with 17 bases in between. The CDR3 has 16 amino acids. CDR3 sequence (DNA): TGTGCCAGCAGCTTTCAGATCGGGCTAGGGGCCTACGAGCAGTACTTC. Translation: CASSFQIGLGAYEQYF.

The chain is built from TRBV30 and TRBJ1-2, with 8 bases lining up with TRBD1. Germline trimming cut 8 bases from V and 4 bases from J; bases unmatched to any gene: 0. Per the germline V gene, CDR1 is GTSNPN and CDR2 is SVGIG (reference sequence). The CDR3 is 10 amino acids. This chain's CDR3 is CAGTGYGYTF. The CDR3 DNA follows: TGTGCCGGGACAGGCTATGGCTACACCTTC.

The gene calls are TRBV6-1 and TRBJ2-5, with D tentatively TRBD1 (5 bases). Germline V gene sequence: CDR1 MNHNS, CDR2 SASEGT. This CDR3 region has 15 residues. With 1 base removed from V and 0 bases from J, the gap between germline ends came to 9 bases. CDR3 DNA sequence: TGTGCCAGCAGTGAAGGCGACAGAAACCAAGAGACCCAGTACTTC. Translation gives CASSEGDRNQETQYF.

The chain links TRBV4-3 to TRBJ2-1; the match to TRBD1 covers 10 bases. The V gene's germline CDR1 is LGHNA and CDR2 YSLEER. Unmatched junction bases numbered 4, after V lost 1 base and J lost 7 bases. CDR3 length equals 15 residues. Written as DNA, the CDR3 is TGCGCCAGCAGCCAAGGGGACAGGGGCCAGAATGAGCAGTTCTTC. As protein: CASSQGDRGQNEQFF.

The V and J genes are TRBV19 and TRBJ1-1, with D perhaps matching TRBD1 (5 bases). This CDR3 comprises 14 residues. Trimming cost V 4 bases and J 1 base, with 10 bases left between them. The V gene's germline CDR1 is LNHDA and CDR2 SQIVND (reference sequence). The DNA for the CDR3 is TGTGCCAGTAGTAAGGGGATTTCGAACACTGAAGCTTTCTTT. Encoded protein: CASSKGISNTEAFF.

This clone was picked up one time. The V and J genes are TRBV5-1 and TRBJ2-3, with D perhaps TRBD2 (7 bases). CDR3 length equals 17 residues. Germline lookup yields CDR1 SGHRS and CDR2 YFSETQ. Trimming pared 3 bases from V and 6 bases from J, leaving 23 bases between. The CDR3 sequence: CASSSGGRRSSRDTQYF. CDR3 in DNA: TGCGCCAGCAGCTCGGGGGGCCGCCGGTCCTCGCGGGATACGCAGTATTTT.

V gene TRBV24-1 combines with J gene TRBJ2-5; D gene ambiguous. Between the trimmed V and J ends, which lost 4 bases and 1 base, there was a span of 9 bases. Germline V gives CDR1 KGHDR, CDR2 SFDVKD. CDR3 length: 14 residues. The CDR3 nucleotides are TGTGCCACCAGTGACTCCAGGCGCCAAGAGACCCAGTACTTC. This encodes CATSDSRRQETQYF.

This rearrangement joins TRBV12-3 or TRBV12-4 to TRBJ2-5; D remains ambiguous. V lost 8 bases and J 5 bases, leaving 12 bases between the germline ends. This CDR3 spans 12 amino acids. The CDR3, as DNA: TGTGCCAGCTCAATGGCGCGGGAGACCCAGTACTTC. Its protein is CASSMARETQYF.